Presented here are 4 T cell receptor beta chains from one specimen sequenced in a study of T-cell reconstitution after alpha-beta-depleted transplantation in children. Unique molecular identifiers were used to barcode this TCRbeta library. TCRdb used MiXCR to reprocess the PCR reads, holding one entry per CDR3 protein. There are about 160,000 distinct CDR3 sequences in the sample; approximately 10% occur only once, and less than 15% lies in the top ten. Sequenced material: PBMCs, taken before TCRalphabeta/CD19-depleted stem cell transplant. The receptor source for this set is a boy aged 2 to 10 with acute myeloid leukemia, due to receive a stem cell transplant.

V gene TRBV14 combines with J gene TRBJ2-2; no firm D call. Trimming took off 1 base at V and 5 bases at J, with 5 bases between the two ends. The germline V gene encodes CDR1 SGHDN and CDR2 FVKESK. This CDR3 has 13 amino acids. The CDR3 sequence is CASSQVWTGELFF. CDR3 sequence (DNA): TGTGCCAGCAGCCAAGTGTGGACCGGGGAGCTGTTTTTT.

This clonotype was picked up many times. CDR3 protein: CASNPGQGLYSNQPQHF. The CDR3 nucleotides read TGTGCCAGCAACCCGGGACAGGGCCTTTATAGCAATCAGCCCCAGCATTTT. The genes are TRBV2 and TRBJ1-5; TRBD1 matches 9 bases. The CDR3 length is 17 residues. Unmatched junction bases numbered 10, after V lost 7 bases and J lost 0 bases. Germline V lookup: CDR1 SNHLY, CDR2 FYNNEI.

This clonotype was counted at least ten times. The chain employs TRBV12-3 or TRBV12-4 and TRBJ1-3; D is undetermined. The CDR3 spans 12 residues. V was clipped by 6 bases and J by 3 bases, with 6 bases between them. CDR3 amino acids: CASRSSGNTIYF. Written as DNA, the CDR3 is TGTGCCAGCAGATCTAGTGGAAACACCATATATTTT.

This clonotype showed up many times. CDR3 DNA: TGTGCCACCAGCCGCCGGGACAGGGTCCGCTGGGGGAGCAATCAGCCCCAGCATTTT. Encoded protein: CATSRRDRVRWGSNQPQHF. The chain is built from TRBV15 and TRBJ1-5; 9 positions agree with TRBD1. V was clipped by 5 bases and J by 1 base; unmatched bases: 15. The CDR3 covers 19 residues. Germline V CDR1 and CDR2: LNHNV, YYDKDF (reference sequence).